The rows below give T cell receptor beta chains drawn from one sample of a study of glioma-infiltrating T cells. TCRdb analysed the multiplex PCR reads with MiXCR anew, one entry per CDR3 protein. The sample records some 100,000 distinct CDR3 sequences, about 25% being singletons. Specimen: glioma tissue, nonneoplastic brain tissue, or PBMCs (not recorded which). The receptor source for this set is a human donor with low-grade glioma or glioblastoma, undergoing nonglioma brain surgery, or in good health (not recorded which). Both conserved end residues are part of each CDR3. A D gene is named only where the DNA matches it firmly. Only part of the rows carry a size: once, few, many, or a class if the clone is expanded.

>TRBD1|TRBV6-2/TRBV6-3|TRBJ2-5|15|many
CASRARDRGHETQYF
TGTGCCAGCAGAGCCCGGGACAGGGGGCACGAGACCCAGTACTTC
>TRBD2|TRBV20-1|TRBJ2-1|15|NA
CSASLGRGRFNEQFF
TGCAGTGCTAGCCTAGGTCGCGGGAGGTTCAATGAGCAGTTCTTC
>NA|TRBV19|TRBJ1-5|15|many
CASIPQGRSNQPQHF
TGTGCCAGTATCCCCCAGGGCAGGAGCAATCAGCCCCAGCATTTT
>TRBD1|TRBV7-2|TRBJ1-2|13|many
CASSFGTGYGYTF
TGTGCCAGCAGCTTCGGGACAGGGTATGGCTACACCTTC
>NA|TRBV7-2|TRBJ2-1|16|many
CASSPESGTSYNEQFF
TGTGCCAGCAGCCCGGAAAGCGGAACCTCCTACAATGAGCAGTTCTTC
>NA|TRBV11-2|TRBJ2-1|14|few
CASSLLAGQDEQFF
TGTGCCAGCAGCTTATTAGCGGGACAGGACGAGCAGTTCTTC
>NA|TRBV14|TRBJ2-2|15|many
CASSQSRYEAGELFF
TGTGCCAGCAGCCAAAGTAGATACGAAGCCGGGGAGCTGTTTTTT
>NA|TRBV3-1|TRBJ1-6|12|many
CASSQDASPLHF
TGTGCCAGCAGCCAAGACGCTTCACCCCTCCACTTT
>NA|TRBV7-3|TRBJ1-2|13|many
CASSLGGSQGYTF
TGTGCCAGCAGCTTAGGGGGTTCACAAGGCTACACCTTC
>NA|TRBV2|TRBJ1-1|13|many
CASSQRANTEAFF
TGTGCCAGCAGTCAGAGGGCGAACACTGAAGCTTTCTTT
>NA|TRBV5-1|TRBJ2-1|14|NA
CASSCDREGDEQFF
TGCGCCAGCAGCTGTGACAGGGAGGGGGATGAGCAGTTCTTC
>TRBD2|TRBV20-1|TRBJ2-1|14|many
CSAPPSGRLNEQFF
TGCAGTGCTCCTCCTAGCGGGAGGTTGAATGAGCAGTTCTTC
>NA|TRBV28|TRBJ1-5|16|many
CASSLYAENSNQPQHF
TGTGCCAGCAGTTTGTACGCAGAAAATAGCAATCAGCCCCAGCATTTT
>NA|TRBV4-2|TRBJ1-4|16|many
CASSHYSVSTNEKLFF
TGTGCCAGCAGCCATTATTCGGTTTCAACTAATGAAAAACTGTTTTTT
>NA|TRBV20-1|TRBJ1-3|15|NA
CSAREGRLSGNTIYF
TGCAGTGCTAGAGAAGGGCGGCTCTCTGGAAACACCATATATTTT
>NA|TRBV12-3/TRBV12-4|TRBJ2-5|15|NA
CASSTRAGSGETQYF
TGTGCCAGCAGTACCCGGGCCGGCAGCGGAGAGACCCAGTACTTC
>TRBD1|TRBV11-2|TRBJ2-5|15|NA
CASSSAGTGSETQYF
TGTGCCAGCAGCTCCGCCGGGACAGGGTCAGAGACCCAGTACTTC
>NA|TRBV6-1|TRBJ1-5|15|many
CASSEWPISNQPQHF
TGTGCCAGCAGTGAATGGCCTATTAGCAATCAGCCCCAGCATTTT
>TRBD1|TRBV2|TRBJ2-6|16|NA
CASSNRDRAGANVLTF
TGTGCCAGCAGCAACCGGGACAGGGCTGGGGCCAACGTCCTGACTTTC
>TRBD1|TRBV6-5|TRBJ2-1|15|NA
CASRGGQGRYNEQFF
TGTGCCAGCAGGGGGGGACAGGGGCGTTACAATGAGCAGTTCTTC
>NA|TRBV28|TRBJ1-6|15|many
CASSRGGETNSPLHF
TGTGCCAGCAGTCGGGGAGGGGAGACTAATTCACCCCTCCACTTT
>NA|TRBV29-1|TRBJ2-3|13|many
CSVPPEEADTQYF
TGCAGCGTCCCCCCTGAGGAGGCAGATACGCAGTATTTT
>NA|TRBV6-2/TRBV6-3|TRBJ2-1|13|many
CASGSSWDNEQFF
TGTGCCAGCGGATCAAGCTGGGACAATGAGCAGTTCTTC
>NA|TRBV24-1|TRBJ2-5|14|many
CATSEYRFQETQYF
TGTGCCACCAGTGAGTACAGGTTCCAAGAGACCCAGTACTTC
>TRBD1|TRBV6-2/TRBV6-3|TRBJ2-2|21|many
CASSYTNRGRPTPANTGELFF
TGTGCCAGCAGTTACACAAACAGGGGGCGACCCACTCCTGCGAACACCGGGGAGCTGTTTTTT
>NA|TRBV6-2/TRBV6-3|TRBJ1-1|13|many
CASRPGHPTEAFF
TGTGCCAGCAGACCGGGACATCCCACTGAAGCTTTCTTT
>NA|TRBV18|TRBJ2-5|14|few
CASSSAASQETQYF
TGTGCCAGCTCATCCGCCGCCAGCCAAGAGACCCAGTACTTC
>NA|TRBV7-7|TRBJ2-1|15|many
CASSPLRGLSNEQFF
TGTGCCAGCAGCCCCCTCAGGGGTCTCTCCAATGAGCAGTTCTTC
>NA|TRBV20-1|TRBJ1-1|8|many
CSPSGAFF
TGCAGTCCCTCGGGAGCTTTCTTT
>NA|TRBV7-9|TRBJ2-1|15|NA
CVSSAPDGGRNEQFF
TGTGTCAGCAGCGCCCCAGACGGGGGTCGAAATGAGCAGTTCTTC
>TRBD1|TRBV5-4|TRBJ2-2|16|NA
CASSNRDSSNTGELFF
TGTGCCAGCAGCAACAGGGACAGTTCGAACACCGGGGAGCTGTTTTTT
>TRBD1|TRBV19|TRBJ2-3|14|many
CASSSGTVTDTQYF
TGTGCCAGTAGTTCCGGGACAGTCACAGATACGCAGTATTTT
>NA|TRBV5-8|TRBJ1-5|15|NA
CASSFGAGRNQPQHF
TGTGCCAGCAGCTTTGGGGCAGGGCGGAATCAGCCCCAGCATTTT
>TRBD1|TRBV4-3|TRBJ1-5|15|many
CASSHSGQRYQPQHF
TGCGCCAGCAGCCATTCGGGACAGCGCTATCAGCCCCAGCATTTT
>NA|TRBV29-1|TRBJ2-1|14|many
CSVGDWPSYNEQFF
TGCAGCGTTGGTGACTGGCCTTCGTACAATGAGCAGTTCTTC
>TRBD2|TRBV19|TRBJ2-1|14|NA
CASSALAEYNKQFF
TGTGCCAGTAGTGCCCTAGCGGAATACAATAAGCAGTTCTTC
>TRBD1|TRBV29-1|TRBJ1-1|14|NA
CSVVAGTGATEAFF
TGCAGCGTTGTAGCGGGGACAGGGGCCACTGAAGCTTTCTTT
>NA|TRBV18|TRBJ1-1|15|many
CASSLRTDWGKEAFF
TGTGCCAGCTCACTTCGGACAGATTGGGGTAAGGAAGCTTTCTTT
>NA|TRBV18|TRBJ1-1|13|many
CASSPGLEAEAFF
TGTGCCAGCTCACCGGGCCTAGAAGCTGAAGCTTTCTTT
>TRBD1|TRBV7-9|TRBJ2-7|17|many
CACGLTRQGHAPYEQYF
TGTGCCTGCGGCCTCACTCGACAGGGCCACGCGCCCTACGAGCAGTACTTC
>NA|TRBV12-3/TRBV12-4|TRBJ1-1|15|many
CASSFAGWMGTEAFF
TGTGCCAGCAGTTTTGCAGGATGGATGGGCACTGAAGCTTTCTTT
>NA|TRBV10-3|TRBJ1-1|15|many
CAIKEVEGEDTEAFF
TGTGCCATCAAGGAGGTTGAGGGCGAAGACACTGAAGCTTTCTTT
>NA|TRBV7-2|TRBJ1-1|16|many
CASSLARTAMNTEAFF
TGTGCCAGCAGCTTAGCGCGGACAGCAATGAACACTGAAGCTTTCTTT
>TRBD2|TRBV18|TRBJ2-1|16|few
CASSPQEGLADNEQFF
TGTGCCAGCTCACCGCAAGAGGGACTAGCGGACAATGAGCAGTTCTTC
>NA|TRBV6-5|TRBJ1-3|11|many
CASSYFGRVYF
TGTGCCAGCAGTTACTTCGGACGGGTATATTTT
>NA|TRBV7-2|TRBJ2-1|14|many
CASSPTPHINEQFF
TGTGCCAGCAGTCCGACTCCCCATATCAATGAGCAGTTCTTC
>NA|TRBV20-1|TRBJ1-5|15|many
CSARRPDRPGQPQHF
TGCAGTGCTCGAAGGCCCGACAGGCCAGGACAGCCCCAGCATTTT
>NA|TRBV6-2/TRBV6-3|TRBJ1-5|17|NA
CASSLGQSSYSNQPQHF
TGTGCCAGCAGTCTCGGACAGTCAAGTTATAGCAATCAGCCCCAGCATTTT
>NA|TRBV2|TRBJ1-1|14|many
CASSVIGSNTEAFF
TGTGCCAGCAGTGTCATAGGGTCTAACACTGAAGCTTTCTTT
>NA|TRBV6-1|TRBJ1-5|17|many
CASSTGREQNSNQPQHF
TGTGCCAGCAGTACGGGGAGGGAACAAAACAGCAATCAGCCCCAGCATTTT
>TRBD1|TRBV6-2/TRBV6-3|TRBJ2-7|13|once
CASNTGGSYEQYF
TGTGCCAGCAATACAGGGGGCTCCTACGAGCAGTACTTC
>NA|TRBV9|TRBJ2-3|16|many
CASSSEGIRVTDTQYF
TGTGCCAGCAGCAGCGAAGGGATCAGGGTAACAGATACGCAGTATTTT
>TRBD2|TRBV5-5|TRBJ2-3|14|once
CASSLVAGPDTQYF
TGTGCCAGCAGCTTGGTAGCGGGACCAGATACGCAGTATTTT
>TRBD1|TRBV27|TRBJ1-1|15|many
CASTLGGRGHTEAFF
TGTGCCAGCACCCTGGGGGGCAGGGGGCACACTGAAGCTTTCTTT